This T cell receptor beta chain was recorded in a study of T cell repertoires in cytomegalovirus infection. Study at large: An indication of both CMV infection and matching HLA type came from public TCR beta signatures. Study observations and caveats: Using cumulative public TCR beta family frequency, the authors identified those who carried CMV together with the relevant HLA. HLA-C-restricted TCR beta clonotypes specific for CMV led the ex vivo response.

A single record per CDR3 protein comes from TCRdb applying MiXCR to the reads. This repertoire shows 700,000 to 900,000 distinct CDR3 sequences, under 35% found once; its top ten account for around 13%. In this sample, this clonotype turned up many times. Its target is unknown. The V end lost 3 bases, the J end lost 2 bases, and 13 bases lay between the germline ends. This CDR3 is 15 amino acids long. Germline-derived CDR1 and CDR2 are SGHVS and FNYEAQ. This sequence originates from a human donor in good health (CMV status not recorded). Some clones in this sample may be carry-over from other donors' samples. The V and J genes are TRBV7-6 and TRBJ1-1; no clear D. The sample in question was cultured CD8+ T cells from PBMCs, obtained from culture after CMV antigen stimulation. The chain's CDR3 is CASSFKDLRNTEAFF. DNA of the CDR3: TGTGCCAGCAGCTTCAAGGACCTCCGAAACACTGAAGCTTTCTTT. Using reference TRBV7-6 and TRBJ1-1 for the parts outside the CDR3, the full variable domain is GAGVSQSPRYKVTKRGQDVALRCDPISGHVSLYWYRQALGQGPEFLTYFNYEAQQDKSGLPNDRFSAERPEGSISTLTIQRTEQRDSAMYRCASSFKDLRNTEAFFGQGTRLTVV.